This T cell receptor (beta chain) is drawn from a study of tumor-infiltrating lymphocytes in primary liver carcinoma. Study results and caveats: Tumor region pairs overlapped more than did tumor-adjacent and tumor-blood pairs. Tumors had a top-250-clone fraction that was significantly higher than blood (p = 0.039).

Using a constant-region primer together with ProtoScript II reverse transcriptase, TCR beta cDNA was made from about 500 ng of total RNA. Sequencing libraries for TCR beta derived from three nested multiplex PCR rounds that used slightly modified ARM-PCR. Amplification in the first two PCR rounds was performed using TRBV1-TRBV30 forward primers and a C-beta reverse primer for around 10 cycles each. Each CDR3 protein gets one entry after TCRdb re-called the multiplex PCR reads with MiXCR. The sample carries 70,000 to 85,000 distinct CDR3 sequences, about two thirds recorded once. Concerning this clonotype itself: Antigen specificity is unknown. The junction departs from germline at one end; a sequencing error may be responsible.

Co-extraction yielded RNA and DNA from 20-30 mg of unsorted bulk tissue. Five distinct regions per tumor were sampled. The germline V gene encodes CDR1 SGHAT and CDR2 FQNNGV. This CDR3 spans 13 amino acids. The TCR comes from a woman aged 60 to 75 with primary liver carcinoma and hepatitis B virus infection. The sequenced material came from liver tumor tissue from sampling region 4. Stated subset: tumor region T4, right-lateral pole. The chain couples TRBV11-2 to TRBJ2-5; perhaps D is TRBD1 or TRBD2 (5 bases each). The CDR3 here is CASSLDIGDRESF. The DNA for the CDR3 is TGTGCGAGCAGTTTAGATATCGGGGACCGCGAATCCTTC.